In this sample, the clone carrying this T cell receptor (beta chain) turned up a few times. Method: immunoSEQ multiplex PCR; TCRdb's copy keeps in-frame clones and lacks some. The table includes about 140,000 clones, around four fifths detected once. This entry comes from a study of radiation and T cells in renal cell carcinoma. Study background: Nephrectomy followed 15 Gy stereotactic body radiation by 4 weeks.

Deletions cut 2 bases from V and 6 bases from J, with 10 bases between. This CDR3 has 13 residues. Germline CDR1 and CDR2: SEHNR and FQNEAQ (reference sequence). Time point meaning: baseline pretreatment blood. Treatment denoted: 15 Gy SBRT to primary tumor, nephrectomy 4 weeks later. The chain has TRBV7-9 and TRBJ1-2; D unresolved. The source is a woman aged 45-60 years with renal cell carcinoma. Source: blood, taken from a patient whose treatment included radiotherapy and nephrectomy. The CDR3 DNA reads as TGTGCCAGCAGCTTATTCCAGGAGGATGGCTACACCTTC. Protein sequence: CASSLFQEDGYTF.